The 21 T cell receptor beta chains given below trace back to one sample, sequenced in a study of blood T cell repertoires in COVID-19. Sequencing used immunoSEQ multiplex PCR; TCRdb keeps in-frame clones, though not all of them. The sample includes about 120,000 clones, 82% seen only once; the top ten take roughly 7.1%. Specimen: peripheral blood. These receptors were taken from a man aged 65 to 85 with active or convalescent COVID-19.

J is TRBJ2-2 and V is TRBV2; D is possibly TRBD2 (6 bases). Germline V gene data show CDR1 as SNHLY and CDR2 as FYNNEI. This CDR3 comprises 18 residues. Trimming left V 2 bases short and J 8 bases short, with 24 bases between. This chain's CDR3 is CASSESGLLRSAGGELFF. For the CDR3, the DNA is TGTGCCAGCAGTGAATCAGGGCTTCTCAGATCGGCGGGGGGGGAGCTGTTTTTT.

The rearrangement uses TRBV11-2 and TRBJ2-5; 9 bases match TRBD1. Per germline, CDR1 SGHAT and CDR2 FQNNGV. Trimming removed 4 bases from V and 4 bases from J; junction bases left unmatched: 7. The CDR3 has 15 residues. CDR3 sequence (DNA): TGTGCCAGCAGCTCCGGGACAGGGTCTCTAGAGACCCAGTACTTC. This translates into CASSSGTGSLETQYF.

V gene TRBV29-1 combines with J gene TRBJ1-3; TRBD1 matches at 8 bases. Germline V gene data show CDR1 as SQVTM and CDR2 as ANQGSEA. The V segment lost 4 bases and the J segment 3 bases; nucleotides outside the gene matches: 11. The CDR3 consists of 16 residues. The CDR3 spells CSVATAGTGVGNTIYF. The CDR3 DNA reads TGCAGCGTTGCCACCGCGGGGACAGGTGTTGGAAACACCATATATTTT.

This chain joins TRBV5-1 and TRBJ2-5, with a possible D match to TRBD2 (6 bases). Per germline, CDR1 SGHRS and CDR2 YFSETQ. CDR3 length: 12 amino acids. V was shortened by 3 bases and J by 5 bases, with 8 bases between the two germline ends. The CDR3 DNA reads as TGCGCCAGCAGCTCTAGCGAGGAGACCCAGTACTTC. Translating it yields CASSSSEETQYF.

For the CDR3, the DNA is TGTGCCTGTTCCAGGGTTTCTAACTATGGCTACACCTTC. Its translation: CACSRVSNYGYTF. The V call is TRBV30, the J call TRBJ1-2; D possibly corresponds to TRBD1 (5 bases). This CDR3 has 13 residues. The germline V gene has CDR1 GTSNPN and CDR2 SVGIG (reference sequence). The V gene lost 6 bases and the J gene lost 0 bases, with 11 bases spanning the gap.

This chain connects TRBV15 to TRBJ2-1, with 11 positions matching TRBD2. The germline V gene encodes CDR1 LNHNV and CDR2 YYDKDF (reference sequence). The junction had 8 bases not matched to a gene; V was cut back by 1 base and J by 9 bases. The CDR3 has 16 residues. The CDR3 DNA reads as TGTGCCACCAGCAGAGCACTAGCGGGAGAGGTCGGTGAGCAGTTCTTC. Its protein product is CATSRALAGEVGEQFF.

The chain links TRBV28 to TRBJ1-5; the D gene is possibly TRBD1 (5 bases). The CDR3 totals 15 residues. Trimming shortened V by 2 bases and J by 0 bases, and 8 bases separated the two germline ends. Germline loops: CDR1 MDHEN, CDR2 SYDVKM. The CDR3 loop reads CASSLGGASNQPQHF. The CDR3 coding sequence is TGTGCCAGCAGTTTAGGAGGGGCTAGCAATCAGCCCCAGCATTTT.

The chain is built from TRBV11-2 and TRBJ2-7, with a weak D call TRBD1 (6 bases). This CDR3 contains 15 residues. V lost 0 bases, J lost 3 bases, and 12 bases lay in between. The germline V gene has CDR1 SGHAT and CDR2 FQNNGV. CDR3 nucleotides: TGTGCCAGCAGCTTAGATTGGCCAGGGGTCTACGAGCAGTACTTC. Encoded protein: CASSLDWPGVYEQYF.

The V and J genes are TRBV6-6 and TRBJ1-2; no clear D gene. Deletions cut 10 bases from V and 0 bases from J, with 15 bases between. CDR1 is MNHNY, CDR2 SVGAGI, per germline (reference sequence). The CDR3 contains 14 residues. CDR3 sequence (DNA): TGTGCCACCGAATCGCGACTCACTAACTATGGCTACACCTTC. It yields the protein CATESRLTNYGYTF.

The chain carries TRBV5-6 and TRBJ2-3; TRBD2 agrees at 12 bases. Looked up from germline, CDR1 is SGHDT and CDR2 is YYEEEE. The V segment lost 4 bases and the J segment 4 bases; nucleotides outside the gene matches: 7. The CDR3 is made up of 16 amino acids. The CDR3 DNA reads TGTGCCAGCAGCACTCTAGCGGGGGGGCGCGCAGATACGCAGTATTTT. It is translated as CASSTLAGGRADTQYF.

The rearrangement joins TRBV5-5 to TRBJ1-4, with D perhaps TRBD1 (6 bases). Trimming cost V 3 bases and J 6 bases, with 12 bases left between them. CDR1 SGHKS and CDR2 YYEKEE come from the germline V gene (reference sequence). The CDR3 is 14 residues long. For the CDR3, the DNA is TGTGCCAGCAGCTATTGGACAGCCGATGAAAAACTGTTTTTT. It yields the protein CASSYWTADEKLFF.

Turning to this clone: The sample has other DNA sequences that encode this CDR3 too. The chain couples TRBV5-4 to TRBJ2-5; TRBD1 is a possible D gene (5 bases). The germline V and J ends were trimmed by 1 base and 4 bases, with 8 bases remaining between them. CDR1 is SGHNT and CDR2 is YYREEE in the germline V gene (reference sequence). The CDR3 sequence is 13 residues long. For the CDR3, the DNA is TGTGCCAGCAGCTTGAAGGGGCGAGAGACCCAGTACTTC. It translates to CASSLKGRETQYF.

The chain combines TRBV18 with TRBJ1-1; the D gene is possibly TRBD1 (5 bases). Deletions cut 3 bases from V and 3 bases from J, with 17 bases between. Germline-derived CDR1 and CDR2 are KGHSH and LQKENI. This CDR3 comprises 16 residues. Here the CDR3 DNA reads TGTGCCAGCTCACCCCTACCGGCAGGGAAGGACACTGAAGCTTTCTTT. It encodes CASSPLPAGKDTEAFF.

The chain is built from TRBV19 and TRBJ2-7; 7 bases agree with TRBD1. The V gene's germline CDR1 is LNHDA and CDR2 SQIVND (reference sequence). CDR3 length: 14 residues. V was clipped by 3 bases and J by 2 bases; unmatched bases: 4. The CDR3 nucleotides are TGTGCCAGTAGTATGCTGGGACAGACCTACGAGCAGTACTTC. This encodes CASSMLGQTYEQYF.

CDR3 loop: CASSQDSLNTEAFF. The CDR3 DNA reads TGTGCCAGCAGTCAGGACAGCCTGAACACTGAAGCTTTCTTT. V and J are TRBV6-2 or TRBV6-3 and TRBJ1-1; D is possibly TRBD1 (6 bases). V shed 5 bases and J shed 0 bases, with 10 bases lying between them. The CDR3 length is 14 residues. CDR1 is MNHEY and CDR2 is SVGEGT in the germline V gene.

This clone has more than one count but fewer than ten. V gene TRBV11-1 combines with J gene TRBJ1-6; D unresolved. Germline CDR1 and CDR2: SGHAT and FQDESV (reference sequence). V shed 3 bases and J shed 7 bases, with 7 bases lying between them. This CDR3 is built from 13 residues. The CDR3 protein is CASSFITNSPLHF. The DNA for the CDR3 is TGTGCCAGCAGCTTTATCACAAATTCACCCCTCCACTTT.

The chain joins TRBV5-1 to TRBJ1-2; TRBD1 matches at 7 bases. V lost 4 bases, J lost 4 bases, and 7 bases stayed unmatched. This CDR3 is 14 amino acids long. CDR1 is SGHRS and CDR2 is YFSETQ in the germline V gene. CDR3 DNA sequence: TGCGCCAGCAGCCCAACCGGGACAGCCTATGGCTACACCTTC. This codes for CASSPTGTAYGYTF.

This clone was seen once. The CDR3 loop reads CASSPGLAEETQYF. For the CDR3, the DNA is TGTGCCAGCAGCCCGGGACTAGCGGAAGAGACCCAGTACTTC. The chain employs TRBV7-2 and TRBJ2-5; 11 bases match TRBD2. With 5 bases clipped from V and 3 bases from J, the junction kept 2 bases outside the gene matches. This CDR3 comprises 14 residues. Germline values: CDR1 SGHTA, CDR2 FQGNSA. The full variable domain, its missing parts supplied by reference TRBV7-2 and TRBJ2-5, is GAGVSQSPSNKVTEKGKDVELRCDPISGHTALYWYRQSLGQGLEFLIYFQGNSAPDKSGLPSDRFSAERTGGSVSTLTIQRTQQEDSAVYLCASSPGLAEETQYFGPGTRLLVL.

This clone has only a few counts. The CDR3 sequence is CSASLGASGSVYEQFF. In DNA, the CDR3 is TGCAGTGCTAGTCTAGGGGCTAGCGGGAGTGTCTATGAGCAGTTCTTC. The chain has TRBV20-1 and TRBJ2-1; TRBD2 aligns across 10 bases. V gave up 3 bases and J gave up 8 bases; unmatched junction bases: 13. The CDR3 has 16 residues. Germline V gives CDR1 DFQATT, CDR2 SNEGSKA (reference sequence).

The rearrangement links TRBV5-1 to TRBJ1-4; 9 nucleotides agree with TRBD1. This CDR3 is 15 amino acids long. The trim removed 4 bases at V and 8 bases at J, leaving 9 bases unmatched. The germline V gene has CDR1 SGHRS and CDR2 YFSETQ. DNA of the CDR3: TGCGCCAGCAGCGGGGGACAGGGTGGAGGAGAAAAACTGTTTTTT. Amino acid sequence: CASSGGQGGGEKLFF.

V and J are TRBV7-9 and TRBJ1-3; D unclear. V was pared by 8 bases and J by 0 bases, with 20 bases between. This CDR3 is 17 amino acids long. Germline V gene sequence: CDR1 SEHNR, CDR2 FQNEAQ (reference sequence). CDR3 in DNA: TGTGCCAGCGGTTTGGAGGGTGGCAGGATCTCTGGAAACACCATATATTTT. Translating gives CASGLEGGRISGNTIYF. Based on the CDR3 plus reference TRBV7-9 and TRBJ1-3, the full variable domain is DTGVSQNPRHKITKRGQNVTFRCDPISEHNRLYWYRQTLGQGPEFLTYFQNEAQLEKSRLLSDRFSAERPKGSFSTLEIQRTEQGDSAMYLCASGLEGGRISGNTIYFGEGSWLTVV.